The 18 T cell receptor beta chains below all came from one sample that was sequenced in a study of vaccination and CD4 T cells after COVID-19. The antigens for these receptors are not known. As for treatment: roughly 11-day PBMC culture with coronavirus spike peptide pools or control peptides (ViraFEST assay). The Oncomine TCR Beta short-read assay was what sequenced the DNA obtained from cultured CD4+ T cells. TCRdb itself ran the PCR reads through MiXCR, one entry per CDR3 protein. This table has about 15,000 distinct CDR3 sequences, approximately 73% appearing once. Sequencing was done on a sample of CD4+ T cells from blood, cultured in vitro. These receptors were obtained from a human donor who had recovered from COVID-19.

This chain connects TRBV19 to TRBJ1-1; 11 nucleotides match TRBD1. V gave up 9 bases and J gave up 5 bases; unmatched junction bases: 14. Germline CDR1 reads LNHDA; CDR2 reads SQIVND (reference sequence). CDR3 length: 16 residues. The CDR3 reads CASRFRDRGIRTEAFF. Written as DNA, the CDR3 is TGTGCCAGCCGTTTCCGGGACAGGGGGATTCGTACTGAAGCTTTCTTT.

The chain combines TRBV20-1 with TRBJ1-1, with D perhaps matching TRBD1 (5 bases). CDR3 size: 14 residues. CDR1 is DFQATT, CDR2 SNEGSKA, per germline (reference sequence). The V end was cut by 3 bases, the J end by 1 base, with 12 bases between. CDR3 DNA: TGCAGTGCTAGCTCGCCGGGGCGGAACACTGAAGCTTTCTTT. This sequence encodes CSASSPGRNTEAFF.

V and J are TRBV20-1 and TRBJ2-6; the D is unclear. The CDR3 covers 16 residues. V was shortened by 1 base and J by 0 bases, with 10 bases between the two germline ends. Per germline, CDR1 DFQATT and CDR2 SNEGSKA (reference sequence). The CDR3 here is CSARGARSSGANVLTF. The DNA for the CDR3 is TGCAGTGCTAGAGGGGCGAGAAGCTCTGGGGCCAACGTCCTGACTTTC.

This clonotype was recorded once. The chain joins TRBV28 to TRBJ1-1; D is unresolved. The V and J ends lost 5 bases and 3 bases respectively, with 4 bases between them. CDR1 MDHEN and CDR2 SYDVKM come from the germline V gene. The CDR3 spans 11 residues. Here the CDR3 DNA reads TGTGCCAGCAGTCACGACACTGAAGCTTTCTTT. It specifies CASSHDTEAFF.

This clonotype has just a few counts. The genes are TRBV27 and TRBJ1-2, with D tentatively TRBD1 (5 bases). CDR1 MNHEY and CDR2 SMNVEV come from the germline V gene (reference sequence). The V end was cut by 4 bases, the J end by 2 bases, with 14 bases between. CDR3 length: 15 residues. In DNA, the CDR3 is TGTGCCAGCAGTTCCCTTGGGGGACCAAACTATGGCTACACCTTC. It encodes CASSSLGGPNYGYTF.

This clonotype was recorded once. The J gene is TRBJ1-2, the V gene TRBV4-3; D remains unclear. Trimming shortened V by 0 bases and J by 4 bases, and 6 bases separated the two germline ends. The CDR3 runs 13 residues. Germline-derived CDR1 and CDR2 are LGHNA and YSLEER. The DNA for the CDR3 is TGCGCCAGCAGCCAAGACCCAGGCTATGGCTACACCTTC. It codes for CASSQDPGYGYTF.

V usage is TRBV12-3 or TRBV12-4 and J usage is TRBJ2-1; D assignment may be TRBD1 or TRBD2 (6 bases each). The CDR3 extends over 19 amino acids. Trimming stripped 7 bases from V and 2 bases from J, with 27 bases between. The CDR3 DNA reads as TGTGCCAGCATAGGGGGGCTGATTGTAGCATCCCCCGCCTACAATGAGCAGTTCTTC. As protein: CASIGGLIVASPAYNEQFF.

V is TRBV6-2 or TRBV6-3 and J is TRBJ2-1; 7 nucleotides align to TRBD2. This CDR3 spans 17 amino acids. Trimming at V came to 6 bases and at J to 6 bases, leaving 17 bases not matched to a gene. CDR1 is MNHEY, CDR2 SVGEGT, per germline. The CDR3 nucleotides are TGTGCCAGCAGCCCCGGGATTGGGGGAGGGCCGTTCAATGAGCAGTTCTTC. Protein: CASSPGIGGGPFNEQFF.

The V call is TRBV19, the J call TRBJ1-1, with D maybe TRBD1 (6 bases). The CDR3 loop spans 14 amino acids. Germline V gene sequence: CDR1 LNHDA, CDR2 SQIVND (reference sequence). The germline V and J ends were trimmed by 1 base and 3 bases, with 9 bases remaining between them. The CDR3 region is CASSIGQGHTEAFF. In DNA form, the CDR3 reads TGTGCCAGTAGTATAGGCCAGGGGCACACTGAAGCTTTCTTT.

By share, this clonotype ranks as medium-sized. The rearrangement links TRBV7-2 to TRBJ1-1; TRBD1 is a possible D gene (6 bases). The ends were cut back, 0 bases at V and 5 bases at J, with 16 bases in the middle. CDR1 SGHTA and CDR2 FQGNSA come from the germline V gene. The CDR3 runs to 16 residues. The CDR3, as DNA: TGTGCCAGCAGCTTAGCGCACACATTGAGGGGGACTGAAGCTTTCTTT. Translated, it gives CASSLAHTLRGTEAFF.

The CDR3 is CASSWEAGGSTGELFF. CDR3 nucleotide sequence: TGTGCCAGCAGCTGGGAAGCGGGAGGATCTACCGGGGAGCTGTTTTTT. The J gene is TRBJ2-2, the V gene TRBV11-3, with TRBD2 matching 9 bases. The CDR3 sequence is 16 residues long. The germline V gene has CDR1 SGHNT and CDR2 YENEEA. Trimming removed 4 bases from V and 5 bases from J; junction bases left unmatched: 8. The full variable domain, its missing parts supplied by reference TRBV11-3 and TRBJ2-2, is EAGVVQSPRYKIIEKKQPVAFWCNPISGHNTLYWYLQNLGQGPELLIRYENEEAVDDSQLPKDRFSAERLKGVDSTLKIQPAELGDSAVYLCASSWEAGGSTGELFFGEGSRLTVL.

This chain links TRBV20-1 with TRBJ2-1, with 13 bases aligning to TRBD2. Germline V gene sequence: CDR1 DFQATT, CDR2 SNEGSKA (reference sequence). Trimming at V came to 5 bases and at J to 7 bases, leaving 8 bases not matched to a gene. The CDR3 covers 15 residues. CDR3 DNA: TGCAGTGCTGGAATGGGACTAGCGGGATGGAATGAGCAGTTCTTC. It codes for CSAGMGLAGWNEQFF.

The rearrangement links TRBV6-1 to TRBJ2-3; unclear D gene. Trimming took off 0 bases at V and 7 bases at J, with 8 bases between the two ends. The CDR3 consists of 13 residues. Germline V gene sequence: CDR1 MNHNS, CDR2 SASEGT. The DNA of the CDR3 is TGTGCCAGCAGTGAAGCCCCAACCAATACGCAGTATTTT. This translates into CASSEAPTNTQYF.

This clonotype was recorded once. This sequence joins TRBV5-1 and TRBJ2-7, with TRBD1 identical over 11 bases. V dropped 4 bases and J dropped 2; count of bases not matched to a gene: 2. Germline CDR1 and CDR2: SGHRS and YFSETQ. The CDR3 runs 14 residues. CDR3 DNA sequence: TGCGCCAGCAGCCCGGGACAGGGGGCCTACGAGCAGTACTTC. Its translation: CASSPGQGAYEQYF.

CDR3: CASSLAGNYGYTF. CDR3 nucleotide sequence: TGTGCCAGCAGTTTAGCAGGAAACTATGGCTACACCTTC. V gene TRBV12-3 or TRBV12-4 combines with J gene TRBJ1-2; no clear D. The V and J ends lost 0 bases and 2 bases respectively, with 4 bases between them. The CDR3 spans 13 residues.

CDR3 in DNA: TGTGCCACCAGTGATGACAGGGGGCCCCTAGGGCCCCAGCATTTT. Protein sequence: CATSDDRGPLGPQHF. J is TRBJ1-5 and V is TRBV24-1; TRBD1 matches 10 bases. J was trimmed by 9 bases and V by 3 bases; bases with no gene match: 7. The CDR3 runs to 15 residues. Germline assignment: CDR1 KGHDR and CDR2 SFDVKD.

This rearrangement joins TRBV6-1 to TRBJ1-6; D is undetermined. Germline V lookup: CDR1 MNHNS, CDR2 SASEGT. The CDR3 length is 13 residues. The V end was cut by 6 bases, the J end by 8 bases, with 11 bases between. This CDR3 reads CASRGRSDSPLHF. The CDR3, as DNA: TGTGCCAGCAGAGGACGGTCGGATTCACCCCTCCACTTT.

The chain uses TRBV7-2 and TRBJ2-7; possibly TRBD2 for D (6 bases). The J call may be incorrect, as the DNA end agrees better with TRBJ2-5. The V gene's germline CDR1 is SGHTA and CDR2 FQGNSA. This CDR3 has 13 amino acids. The CDR3 loop reads CASSFWGGETQYF. The CDR3 DNA follows: TGTGCCAGCAGCTTTTGGGGAGGCGAGACCCAGTACTTC.